This T cell receptor (beta chain) was documented in a study of T and B cells in COVID-19 patients. The wider study: Recovered patients mostly had mild to moderate COVID-19 managed as outpatients. The recovered cohort's median age was about 35 years, versus approximately 70 years in active infection. Findings of the study overall: Blood from mildly ill patients while symptomatic, and early samples from severe cases, were scarce.

Only a few counts were recorded for this clonotype. What it recognizes is unknown. From blood, about 240-550 ng of genomic DNA served as TRB template. Multiplex PCR with BIOMED2 TRB-A/B primer pools amplified TRB rearrangements. TCRdb re-analysed the multiplex PCR reads in MiXCR, keeping a single row per CDR3 protein. The sample shows roughly 21,000 distinct CDR3 sequences, around 30% of them seen only once. The length of the CDR3 is 13 residues. V was cut by 3 bases and J by 4 bases, with 7 bases left in between. The sequencing sample was made of blood. This TCR was sampled from a human donor who had recovered from COVID-19. The chain is built from TRBV12-3 or TRBV12-4 and TRBJ1-3; no firm D call. Written as DNA, the CDR3 is TGTGCCAGCAGTTTGGGATTAGGAAACACCATATATTTT. Its translation: CASSLGLGNTIYF.